The 9 T cell receptor beta chains in this list originate from one sample, sequenced in a study of blood T cell repertoires in COVID-19 (dated by TCRdb to 2018 to 2021). The library was made by the immunoSEQ multiplex PCR assay. TCRdb re-hosts the immuneACCESS table, in-frame sequences only. Its copies lack some clones; in the studies checked, an unresolved V gene accounts for under half of them, and the cause for the rest is not known. Within this sample are 130,000 to 150,000 clones, with 80% to 90% of them counted one time only. The top ten clones comprise over 8.5% of the sample. The sample comprised peripheral blood. The receptors were sampled from a woman between 45 and 65 years old with active or convalescent COVID-19.

The chain carries TRBV28 and TRBJ1-2, with 7 bases matching TRBD1. The V and J ends lost 3 bases and 6 bases, in that order; junction bases with no gene match: 7. Germline CDR1 is MDHEN and CDR2 is SYDVKM. The CDR3 totals 14 residues. CDR3: CASSLSDRVNGYTF. As DNA, the CDR3 is TGTGCCAGCAGTTTGAGTGACAGGGTGAATGGCTACACCTTC.

The V gene is TRBV18, the J gene TRBJ1-5; the D gene is possibly TRBD1 (6 bases). This CDR3 has 14 amino acids. The germline V gene encodes CDR1 KGHSH and CDR2 LQKENI. V lost 3 bases, J lost 4 bases, and 10 bases lay in between. Written as DNA, the CDR3 is TGTGCCAGCTCACCCGGGACAAGTAATCAGCCCCAGCATTTT. Its translation: CASSPGTSNQPQHF.

The rearrangement uses TRBV20-1 and TRBJ1-1; D remains unclear. From germline, CDR1 is DFQATT and CDR2 SNEGSKA (reference sequence). V dropped 7 bases and J dropped 2 bases, with 8 bases sitting between them. The CDR3 is made up of 11 amino acids. The CDR3 sequence: CSGVPNTEAFF. Here the CDR3 DNA reads TGCAGTGGAGTGCCAAACACTGAAGCTTTCTTT.

The rearrangement joins TRBV2 to TRBJ1-5, with TRBD1 matching over 7 bases. The ends lost 4 bases at V and 1 base at J; junction bases unmatched: 7. Germline lookup yields CDR1 SNHLY and CDR2 FYNNEI. There are 16 residues in the CDR3. The CDR3 loop reads CASSGIGGVSNQPQHF. CDR3 nucleotide sequence: TGTGCCAGCAGTGGAATAGGGGGCGTGAGCAATCAGCCCCAGCATTTT.

The chain uses TRBV28 and TRBJ2-7, with 7 nucleotides matching TRBD2. The V and J ends lost 3 bases and 0 bases, in that order; junction bases with no gene match: 5. From germline, CDR1 is MDHEN and CDR2 SYDVKM. This CDR3 has 15 amino acids. The CDR3 DNA sequence: TGTGCCAGCAGTTTCCTAGCGGTCCTCTCCTACGAGCAGTACTTC. This sequence encodes CASSFLAVLSYEQYF. Full variable domain (missing parts from reference TRBV28 and TRBJ2-7): DVKVTQSSRYLVKRTGEKVFLECVQDMDHENMFWYRQDPGLGLRLIYFSYDVKMKEKGDIPEGYSVSREKKERFSLILESASTNQTSMYLCASSFLAVLSYEQYFGPGTRLTVT.

This rearrangement joins TRBV5-5 to TRBJ1-5; 8 bases fit TRBD1. Per the germline V gene, CDR1 is SGHKS and CDR2 is YYEKEE (reference sequence). V lost 4 bases to trimming and J lost 1 base; unmatched junction nucleotides: 4. CDR3 length equals 15 residues. CDR3 bases: TGTGCCAGCAGCGGCGGGACAGGCAGCAATCAGCCCCAGCATTTT. Translation gives CASSGGTGSNQPQHF.

This clone was seen only a few times. V usage is TRBV27 and J usage is TRBJ1-5, with no clear D. CDR1 MNHEY and CDR2 SMNVEV come from the germline V gene (reference sequence). V lost 6 bases and J 7 bases, leaving 22 bases between the germline ends. This CDR3 has 16 residues. The CDR3 DNA reads as TGTGCCAGCAGACCGTCCCGGGTGTTAGGTGGGCAGCCCCAGCATTTT. This sequence encodes CASRPSRVLGGQPQHF.

This clone was detected only once. This rearrangement joins TRBV2 to TRBJ1-6; D ambiguous. The germline CDR1 and CDR2 sequences are SNHLY and FYNNEI. V lost 4 bases, J lost 7 bases, and 8 bases lay in between. The CDR3 has 13 residues. CDR3 region: CASSVAANSPLHF. The CDR3 coding sequence is TGTGCCAGCAGTGTTGCGGCAAATTCACCCCTCCACTTT.

DNA of the CDR3: TGTGCCAGCAGCTTCGGACAGGGATCCTACAATGAGCAGTTCTTC. Translated, it gives CASSFGQGSYNEQFF. The rearrangement uses TRBV7-3 and TRBJ2-1; the match to TRBD1 covers 8 bases. Germline V gives CDR1 SGHTA, CDR2 FQGTGA. The CDR3 runs to 15 residues. Trimming at V came to 3 bases and at J to 1 base, leaving 2 bases not matched to a gene.